Listed below are T cell receptor beta chains from one sample, sequenced in a study of vaccination effects on CD4 cells after COVID-19. Clones were read by immunoSEQ multiplex PCR, and TCRdb kept only the in-frame ones, dropping some. The sample records about 71,000 clones, 65% to 80% being singletons. These TCRs are of unknown antigen specificity. Specimen: CD4+ T cells from PBMCs cultured without peptide, collected after COVID-19 vaccination. The origin of the receptors is a human donor who received a COVID-19 vaccine. Each CDR3 is given with its conserved first and last residue. D genes are given only for firm matches. Where a row states a size, it is once, few, many or the class of an expanded clone; other rows omit it.

>TRBJ2-1|-|TRBD1|TRBV9
CASSPTSGTGNNEQFF
TGTGCCAGCAGCCCTACCTCCGGGACAGGGAACAATGAGCAGTTCTTC
>TRBJ1-1|-|-|TRBV18
CASSGDILNTEAFF
TGTGCCAGCTCTGGTGACATATTGAACACTGAAGCTTTCTTT
>TRBJ1-5|-|-|TRBV19
CASSLGSRGQPQHF
TGTGCCAGTAGTCTAGGATCGAGGGGACAGCCCCAGCATTTT
>TRBJ2-5|-|-|TRBV18
CASSPGNLETQYF
TGTGCCAGCTCACCCGGTAATCTGGAGACCCAGTACTTC
>TRBJ2-1|once|-|TRBV15
CATSRVTGDTSDEQFF
TGTGCCACCAGCAGAGTTACGGGCGACACAAGCGATGAGCAGTTCTTC
>TRBJ2-3|-|-|TRBV27
CASSRSTDTQYF
TGTGCCAGCAGCCGATCCACAGATACGCAGTATTTT
>TRBJ1-1|-|-|TRBV7-8
CASSLSGDTEAFF
TGTGCCAGCAGCTTATCAGGAGACACTGAAGCTTTCTTT
>TRBJ2-1|-|-|TRBV4-1
CASSPRWEMSSYNEQFF
TGCGCCAGCAGCCCCAGGTGGGAAATGAGCTCCTACAATGAGCAGTTCTTC
>TRBJ2-2|-|-|TRBV7-3
CASSSRRDTGELFF
TGTGCCAGCAGCTCCCGACGGGACACCGGGGAGCTGTTTTTT
>TRBJ2-5|-|-|TRBV2
CASSPGPRGETQYF
TGTGCCAGCAGTCCGGGACCCAGGGGAGAGACCCAGTACTTC
>TRBJ1-3|-|TRBD1|TRBV19
CATRTGGLSGNTIYF
TGTGCCACCAGGACAGGGGGCCTCTCTGGAAACACCATATATTTT
>TRBJ1-1|few|-|TRBV7-2
CASSLIGNTEAFF
TGTGCCAGCAGCTTGATCGGAAACACTGAAGCTTTCTTT
>TRBJ2-5|-|-|TRBV4-2
CASSQDGGDQETQYF
TGTGCCAGCAGCCAAGATGGCGGGGACCAAGAGACCCAGTACTTC
>TRBJ1-6|-|-|TRBV14
CASRVAQISPLHF
TGTGCCAGCAGGGTTGCCCAAATTTCACCCCTCCACTTT
>TRBJ2-1|-|-|TRBV18
CASSPPSLNEQFF
TGTGCCAGCTCACCACCTTCGCTCAATGAGCAGTTCTTC
>TRBJ2-1|-|TRBD2|TRBV3-1/TRBV3-2
CASSRRLAGGYEQFF
TGTGCCAGCAGCCGACGACTAGCGGGGGGGTATGAGCAGTTCTTC
>TRBJ2-1|-|-|TRBV5-6
CASSLKGGQYDNEQFF
TGTGCCAGCAGCTTGAAAGGGGGGCAATACGACAATGAGCAGTTCTTC
>TRBJ1-2|-|TRBD1|TRBV6-5
CASSYGQGGGYTF
TGTGCCAGCAGTTACGGACAGGGGGGTGGCTACACCTTC